This T cell receptor (beta chain) was documented in a study of T-cell reconstitution after alpha-beta-depleted transplantation in children. Broader study findings: T-cell counts and diversity at one year post-transplant came mainly from newly produced T cells. The study reportedly traced alpha-beta T cells about two months after transplant to several hundred expanded graft clones.

The TCRbeta library was prepared with unique molecular identifiers. TCRdb passed the PCR reads through MiXCR, listing each CDR3 protein once. There are about 470,000 distinct CDR3 sequences in the sample; 43% occur only once, and 27% lies in the top ten. This clonotype is a singleton in its sample. Its cognate antigen is unknown. The length of the CDR3 is 16 residues. V dropped 0 bases and J dropped 4 bases, with 16 bases sitting between them. From germline, CDR1 is DFQATT and CDR2 SNEGSKA (reference sequence). Sequences were derived from PBMCs, sampled before TCRalphabeta/CD19-depleted stem cell transplant. This chain connects TRBV20-1 to TRBJ2-1, with D possibly TRBD2 on 6 matching bases. The receptor was derived from a girl between 2 and 10 years old with aplastic anemia, due to receive a stem cell transplant. The CDR3 coding sequence is TGCAGTGCTAGAGATCGTAGCCTAGCGCCTTACAATGAGCAGTTCTTC. Translation: CSARDRSLAPYNEQFF.